This T cell receptor (beta chain) was sequenced during a study of blood T cell repertoires in COVID-19. As for the study in general: Sample material is recorded as cDNA or gDNA derived from T cells, B-cell-depleted T cells, or PBMCs.

This clone was observed a few times. Enrolled during active infection, Seattle patients were then followed longitudinally. Authors' processing steps: Amplification from reference gene primers served as the basis for estimated nucleated cell counts. Sequenced by immunoSEQ multiplex PCR; TCRdb stores in-frame clones only, minus some. The V and J calls and the clone size are those of that table, but D and trimming were determined from the DNA. Of some 270,000 clones listed, approximately 85% were seen once; the top ten hold about 0.9%. The sample comprised peripheral blood. The sequence came from a human donor with COVID-19, enrolled during active disease. The donor label of this sample is uncertain.

CDR3 coding DNA: TGTGCCAGCAGCCTACTTTACGGGTTTGCCTACGAGCAGTACTTC. Translation gives CASSLLYGFAYEQYF. The rearrangement joins TRBV3-1 (or the pseudogene TRBV3-2) to TRBJ2-7; D is ambiguous. This CDR3 region has 15 residues. Trimming removed 4 bases from V and 2 bases from J, with 15 bases in between. Germline V gives CDR1 LGHDT, CDR2 YNNKEL (reference sequence).